This T cell receptor beta chain comes out of a study of T cell responses to AZD1222 COVID-19 vaccine. Whole-study results and caveats: Clonal diversity was possibly underestimated; the donors were predominantly white British and more often female.

Profiled with immunoSEQ multiplex PCR; TCRdb holds only in-frame clones, not every one. The data show roughly 180,000 clones, with around 90% seen just once and around 3% held by the top ten. On this clone itself: Its antigen remains unknown.

The J segment lost 0 bases and the V segment lost 6 bases, leaving 5 bases of the junction unmatched. This CDR3 contains 15 residues. Germline V gene sequence: CDR1 LNHDA, CDR2 SQIVND (reference sequence). The receptor was derived from an adult in good health. V usage is TRBV19 and J usage is TRBJ1-3, with 7 bases matching TRBD1. Material: peripheral blood, obtained on day 0 of AZD1222 vaccination. The CDR3 bases are TGTGCCAGTAGGGGACAGTTAATCTCTGGAAACACCATATATTTT. Translating gives CASRGQLISGNTIYF.